This section outlines one TCR beta chain sequence together with its context. The source of the sample is a study of blood T cell repertoires in COVID-19. Study context: In each case, the material was cDNA or gDNA derived from T cells, B-cell-depleted T cells, or PBMCs.

Germline assignment: CDR1 MGHDK and CDR2 SYGVNS. This CDR3 is 13 amino acids long. The ends lost 5 bases at V and 12 bases at J; junction bases unmatched: 8. Authors' data handling: Estimates of nucleated cell counts were drawn from the amplification of reference gene primers. Generated by immunoSEQ multiplex PCR, the TCRdb table keeps only in-frame clones and is missing some. V, J and clone size were drawn from that table, and D and trimming were deduced from the DNA. The profile shows roughly 66,000 clones, 65% to 90% of them singletons. This clonotype was sampled from a man in his 60s with acute or convalescent COVID-19. V and J are TRBV25-1 and TRBJ1-1; 11 positions match TRBD1. The sequencing input was peripheral blood. The DNA of the CDR3 is TGTGCCAGCAGTCAAAGGACAGGGGGCGAATCTTTCTTT. Translating it yields CASSQRTGGESFF.